This T cell receptor (beta chain) came from a study of blood T cell repertoires in COVID-19 (dated by TCRdb to the early 2020s). For the wider study: Samples from collaborators originated in the United States, Italy and Spain and spanned both the acute and convalescent phases of COVID-19. The material from the prospective study consisted of cDNA or gDNA derived from T cells, B-cell-depleted T cells, or PBMCs. The dataset comprised deeply sampled blood TCRbeta repertoires from subjects exposed to, actively infected with, or recovered from COVID-19. The repertoires were released in a freely available public database intended as a resource for research on the immune response to SARS-CoV-2. Samples were obtained from the ongoing ImmuneRACE study (first 160 participants) and from some 1,300 subjects provided by 6 global collaborators. Nearly every sample came with metadata listing a de-identified subject ID, COVID-19 status, age in years and sex. HLA class I and class II types, where available, came from metadata supplied by the sample provider rather than from assay-based typing.

As to this clone: It lacks a known antigen. Per-base quality was not reported, and no clone a single base away is much larger than it.

The CDR3 goes from the cysteine to the phenylalanine over 14 residues. Just CDR3 DNA is preserved here, 42 bases in frame from base 1. The trim is 3 bases for V and 5 bases for J, with a gap of 10 bases between the germline ends. CDR1 MDHEN and CDR2 SYDVKM were looked up in the germline V gene. In Seattle, one collaborating source enrolled patients while the infection was active and tracked those patients longitudinally over the course of disease. Collaborating institutions collected whole blood in K2EDTA tubes following their own protocols. Collaborator samples were shipped for TCRbeta analysis as frozen whole blood, isolated PBMCs, or DNA extracted from either sample type. Summary of the overall study and its limitations: How much clinical and demographic metadata was included differed by source and by participant, and the metadata was provided uncurated.

TCRbeta CDR3 regions were amplified from genomic DNA by means of the immunoSEQ Assay, a bias-controlled multiplex PCR. As for how the authors treated the data: Nucleated cell counts per sample were estimated from amplification of reference gene primers within the assay. To quantify the absolute abundance of each unique TCRbeta CDR3 rearrangement, sequence reads were collapsed and filtered. Productive Simpson clonality was computed per sample as the square root of Simpson's diversity index over productive rearrangements. Drawn from immuneACCESS, this table holds only the in-frame rearrangements with V and J called that TCRdb kept. Clones are partly lost; checked studies trace under half to an unresolved V gene and leave the rest unexplained. V and J calls and clone size are those listed in that table; D and trimming were worked out from the DNA. Here the sample has 85,000 to 100,000 clones; about 86% occur a single time. The ten largest clones add up to around 2.2% of the sample.

This sequence was found in a man aged 50 to 59 with COVID-19, enrolled during active disease. In this chain, TRBV28 is recombined with TRBJ1-4; confidence is insufficient to name the D gene. Sample: peripheral blood. Read as DNA, the sequence is TGTGCCAGCAGTTTGTGGGGAGGGAATGAAAAACTGTTTTTT. Translated, it reads CASSLWGGNEKLFF.